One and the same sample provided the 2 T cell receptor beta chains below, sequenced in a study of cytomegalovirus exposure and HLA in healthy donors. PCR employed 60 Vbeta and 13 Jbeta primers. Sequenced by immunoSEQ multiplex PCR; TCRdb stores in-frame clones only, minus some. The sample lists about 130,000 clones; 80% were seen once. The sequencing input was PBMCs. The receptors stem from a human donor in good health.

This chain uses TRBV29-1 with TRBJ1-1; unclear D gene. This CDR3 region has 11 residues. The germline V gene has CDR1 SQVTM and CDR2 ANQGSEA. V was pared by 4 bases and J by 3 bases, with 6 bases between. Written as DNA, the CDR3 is TGCAGCGTTGTCCGGGACACTGAAGCTTTCTTT. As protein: CSVVRDTEAFF.

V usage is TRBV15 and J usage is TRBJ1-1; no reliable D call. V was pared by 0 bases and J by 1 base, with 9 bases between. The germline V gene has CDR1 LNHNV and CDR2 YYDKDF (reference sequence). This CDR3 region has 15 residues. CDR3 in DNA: TGTGCCACCAGCAGAGATTGGAGTACGAACACTGAAGCTTTCTTT. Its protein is CATSRDWSTNTEAFF.